The TCR beta chain described here comes from a study of response to subunit inactivated influenza vaccine. TCRdb re-called the RT-PCR reads through MiXCR, storing one row per CDR3 protein. The sample carries around 540,000 distinct CDR3 sequences, 12% recorded once. Germline-derived CDR1 and CDR2 are LGHNA and YSLEER. The CDR3 spans 16 residues. The V segment lost 1 base and the J segment 4 bases; nucleotides outside the gene matches: 3. Comments on this clonotype: Its target is unknown.

Whole-study results and caveats: Each seasonal influenza vaccination recruits few new T cells, the authors suggested.

Source: PBMCs from blood, taken on the day of vaccination. The sequence was collected from a man between 45 and 60 years old who received an inactivated influenza vaccine. V is TRBV4-3 and J is TRBJ2-3; 12 bases agree with TRBD2. In nucleotides, the CDR3 is TGCGCCAGCAGCCAAGCGACTAGCGGGAGTTCAGATACGCAGTATTTT. Protein product: CASSQATSGSSDTQYF.